This TCR beta chain was profiled in a study of T-cell reconstitution after alpha-beta-depleted transplantation in children. Overall study findings and caveats: Reports say that about two months after transplant, the alpha-beta T cells came out of several hundred graft clones that had expanded. T-cell numbers and diversity one year post-transplant derived largely from freshly generated T cells.

This clonotype came up a few times. Its specificity is not known. Preparing the TCRbeta library involved the use of unique molecular identifiers. TCRdb called the PCR reads again in MiXCR, with one record for every CDR3 protein. Of fewer than 750,000 distinct CDR3 sequences listed, more than 20% are singletons. This CDR3 has 13 residues. Germline CDR1 is SGHNT and CDR2 is YYREEE (reference sequence). V was shortened by 2 bases and J by 11 bases, with 17 bases between the two germline ends. The gene calls are TRBV5-4 and TRBJ2-7; weak D call: TRBD2 (5 bases). This receptor was identified in a boy under two years old who had a stem cell transplant for acute myeloid leukemia, so the T cells may come from the graft donor. The input for sequencing was PBMCs, mostly from graft donor cells, taken 360 days after TCRalphabeta/CD19-depleted stem cell transplant. CDR3 bases: TGTGCCAGCAGCTTCCCGCCAGAACGAGCGGAGTACGTC. Its translation: CASSFPPERAEYV.